These 20 T cell receptor beta chains originate from one sample sequenced in a study of technical replicates of blood from several donors. The method was immunoSEQ multiplex PCR; TCRdb's version includes in-frame clones alone and lacks a portion of them. The table records nearly 80,000 clones, 80% to 95% of them present only once. The sequenced sample consisted of T cells isolated from PBMCs. These TCRs come from a human donor in good health.

CDR3 in amino acids: CASSLAGLAVGNEQFF. CDR3 in DNA: TGCGCCAGCAGCTTGGCTGGGCTAGCGGTGGGGAATGAGCAGTTCTTC. The J gene is TRBJ2-1, the V gene TRBV5-1; 7 bases agree with TRBD2. Germline CDR1 reads SGHRS; CDR2 reads YFSETQ. J lost 7 bases, V lost 0 bases, and 10 bases had no gene match. This CDR3 comprises 16 residues.

The chain couples TRBV6-5 to TRBJ2-7; D is uncertain. V was trimmed by 3 bases and J by 2 bases, leaving 11 bases between them. The germline V gene encodes CDR1 MNHEY and CDR2 SVGAGI. This CDR3 is 14 amino acids long. The CDR3 sequence: CASSYGRQTYEQYF. Here the CDR3 DNA reads TGTGCCAGCAGTTATGGCCGACAAACCTACGAGCAGTACTTC.

The chain uses TRBV30 and TRBJ1-4, with D unresolved. CDR1 is GTSNPN, CDR2 SVGIG, per germline (reference sequence). This CDR3 has 14 amino acids. The ends were cut back, 1 base at V and 4 bases at J, with 10 bases in the middle. The CDR3 DNA follows: TGTGCCTGGAGTGCAATTCCCAGTAATGAAAAACTGTTTTTT. Its translation: CAWSAIPSNEKLFF. The entire variable domain, with the rest obtained from reference TRBV30 and TRBJ1-4, is as follows: SQTIHQWPATLVQPVGSPLSLECTVEGTSNPNLYWYRQAAGRGLQLLFYSVGIGQISSEVPQNLSASRPQDRQFILSSKKLLLSDSGFYLCAWSAIPSNEKLFFGSGTQLSVL.

A single count supports this clone. The chain is built from TRBV5-4 and TRBJ2-1, with D possibly being TRBD2 (6 bases). V shed 1 base and J shed 1 base, with 9 bases lying between them. Germline V gene lookup returns CDR1 SGHNT and CDR2 YYREEE (reference sequence). The length of the CDR3 is 15 residues. The CDR3, as DNA: TGTGCCAGCAGCTTGCTTCGGGGGTCCTACAATGAGCAGTTCTTC. Translated, it gives CASSLLRGSYNEQFF.

The chain recombines TRBV18 with TRBJ1-1; D gene unclear. CDR3 length: 15 residues. The V gene lost 0 bases and the J gene lost 4 bases, with 12 bases spanning the gap. Germline V lookup: CDR1 KGHSH, CDR2 LQKENI. CDR3 nucleotide sequence: TGTGCCAGCTCACCACCCCCGGTTTCGGGCACTGAAGCTTTCTTT. Amino acid sequence: CASSPPPVSGTEAFF.

The chain has TRBV7-9 and TRBJ2-7; perhaps TRBD2 as D (5 bases). In germline, CDR1 is SEHNR, CDR2 FQNEAQ (reference sequence). This CDR3 has 15 residues. V was cut by 2 bases and J by 4 bases, with 15 bases left in between. CDR3: CASSLPLGLAYEQYF. The CDR3 nucleotides read TGTGCCAGCAGCTTACCCCTCGGACTCGCGTACGAGCAGTACTTC.

This sequence joins TRBV5-1 and TRBJ2-1; TRBD2 aligns across 7 bases. In germline, CDR1 is SGHRS, CDR2 YFSETQ. The J segment lost 8 bases and the V segment lost 0 bases, leaving 11 bases of the junction unmatched. The CDR3 is 16 residues long. CDR3 residues: CASSLVTSVKWDEQFF. The CDR3 nucleotides read TGCGCCAGCAGCTTGGTAACTAGCGTAAAGTGGGATGAGCAGTTCTTC.

J is TRBJ2-1 and V is TRBV7-9; a weak D match, TRBD1 (6 bases). Germline CDR1 and CDR2: SEHNR and FQNEAQ (reference sequence). The CDR3 has 13 residues. Between the trimmed V and J ends, which lost 6 bases and 6 bases, there was a span of 12 bases. The CDR3 coding sequence is TGTGCCAGCAGAGCACGACAGGCCAATGAGCAGTTCTTC. As protein: CASRARQANEQFF.

This clone was detected only a few times. The rearrangement uses TRBV20-1 and TRBJ1-1; 9 bases match TRBD1. After removal of 5 bases from V and 11 bases from J, the junction contained 6 bases not matched to a gene. In germline, CDR1 is DFQATT, CDR2 SNEGSKA (reference sequence). This CDR3 region has 11 residues. The CDR3 nucleotides read TGCAGTGCTCGACAGGGGGAGGAGGCTTTCTTT. Translated: CSARQGEEAFF.

V usage is TRBV28 and J usage is TRBJ2-3, with 11 bases aligning to TRBD2. CDR3 length: 18 residues. With V trimmed by 2 bases and J by 2 bases, 9 bases remained unmatched. The germline CDR1 and CDR2 sequences are MDHEN and SYDVKM. This chain's CDR3 is CASSLPTLAGVITDTQYF. The CDR3 DNA sequence: TGTGCCAGCAGTTTACCCACACTAGCGGGAGTGATCACAGATACGCAGTATTTT.

The rearrangement uses TRBV7-3 and TRBJ2-7, with TRBD2 as a possible D gene (5 bases). V gave up 4 bases and J gave up 0 bases, with 13 bases separating them. CDR1 and CDR2 (germline): SGHTA, FQGTGA. CDR3 size: 15 residues. CDR3 protein: CASSSRAGSSYEQYF. The CDR3 nucleotides read TGTGCCAGCAGCTCGCGGGCGGGCAGCTCCTACGAGCAGTACTTC.

On this clone: Germline is not matched at one junction end, which may reflect a read error. The chain recombines TRBV2 with TRBJ2-7, with D perhaps TRBD1 (5 bases). CDR1 SNHLY and CDR2 FYNNEI come from the germline V gene. This CDR3 region has 13 residues. The CDR3 bases are TGTGCCAGCTTCAGGGCATCCTCCGACGAGCAGTACTTC. Protein sequence: CASFRASSDEQYF.

The rearrangement links TRBV10-2 to TRBJ2-1; no clear D gene. The CDR3 loop spans 13 amino acids. Looked up from germline, CDR1 is WSHSY and CDR2 is SAAADI. Trimming pared 3 bases from V and 4 bases from J, leaving 7 bases between. The CDR3 spells CASSDQFYNEQFF. The DNA of the CDR3 is TGCGCCAGCAGTGATCAGTTTTACAATGAGCAGTTCTTC.

This chain uses TRBV27 with TRBJ2-7, with 7 bases fitting TRBD2. CDR1 is MNHEY and CDR2 is SMNVEV in the germline V gene (reference sequence). The CDR3 extends over 13 amino acids. Trimming at V came to 8 bases and at J to 2 bases, leaving 6 bases not matched to a gene. The CDR3 bases are TGTGCCAGCTCGGCTAGCGGAACCTACGAGCAGTACTTC. Protein sequence: CASSASGTYEQYF.

The chain joins TRBV4-1 to TRBJ2-1; 8 nucleotides align to TRBD2. This CDR3 region has 15 residues. Losses at the gene ends were 3 bases for V and 6 bases for J; bases not matched to a gene: 7. Germline V gives CDR1 MGHRA, CDR2 YSYEKL. For the CDR3, the DNA is TGCGCCAGCAGCCAGCGACTAGCGATCCGCAATGAGCAGTTCTTC. Its translation: CASSQRLAIRNEQFF.

This clone has a handful of counts. The rearrangement links TRBV28 to TRBJ2-3; D is possibly TRBD2 (6 bases). Trimming removed 7 bases from V and 1 base from J, with 24 bases in between. Per the germline V gene, CDR1 is MDHEN and CDR2 is SYDVKM. The CDR3 covers 18 residues. Written as DNA, the CDR3 is TGTGCCAGCAACATGTTGGTCGCGCGGGGTGGAGGCACAGATACGCAGTATTTT. Translated: CASNMLVARGGGTDTQYF.

V and J are TRBV2 and TRBJ2-7; possible D gene TRBD1, 6 bases. V was shortened by 4 bases and J by 2 bases, with 6 bases between the two germline ends. This CDR3 is 12 amino acids long. CDR1 and CDR2 from the germline V gene are SNHLY and FYNNEI. CDR3 loop: CASSGTAYEQYF. CDR3 DNA: TGTGCCAGCAGTGGGACAGCCTACGAGCAGTACTTC.

The chain uses TRBV5-4 and TRBJ2-2; D is perhaps TRBD2 (6 bases). Trimming left V 1 base short and J 2 bases short, with 9 bases between. Germline lookup yields CDR1 SGHNT and CDR2 YYREEE (reference sequence). This CDR3 has 15 residues. The CDR3 DNA reads as TGTGCCAGCAGCTTGCGGAGGGGTAACACCGGGGAGCTGTTTTTT. It translates to CASSLRRGNTGELFF.

This sequence joins TRBV11-2 and TRBJ2-6, with 7 bases fitting TRBD2. The germline V gene has CDR1 SGHAT and CDR2 FQNNGV. This CDR3 comprises 15 residues. V lost 5 bases to trimming and J lost 2 bases; unmatched junction nucleotides: 3. The CDR3 nucleotides read TGTGCCAGCAGCCGCCGGGGGGCTGGGGCCAACGTCCTGACTTTC. This translates into CASSRRGAGANVLTF.

DNA of the CDR3: TGTGCCAGCAGTACGCTGCAGGGGGCTGGAAACACCATATATTTT. Its translation: CASSTLQGAGNTIYF. The chain is built from TRBV25-1 and TRBJ1-3; 7 nucleotides match TRBD1. Losses at the gene ends were 5 bases for V and 2 bases for J; bases not matched to a gene: 6. Per germline, CDR1 MGHDK and CDR2 SYGVNS. CDR3 length equals 15 residues.